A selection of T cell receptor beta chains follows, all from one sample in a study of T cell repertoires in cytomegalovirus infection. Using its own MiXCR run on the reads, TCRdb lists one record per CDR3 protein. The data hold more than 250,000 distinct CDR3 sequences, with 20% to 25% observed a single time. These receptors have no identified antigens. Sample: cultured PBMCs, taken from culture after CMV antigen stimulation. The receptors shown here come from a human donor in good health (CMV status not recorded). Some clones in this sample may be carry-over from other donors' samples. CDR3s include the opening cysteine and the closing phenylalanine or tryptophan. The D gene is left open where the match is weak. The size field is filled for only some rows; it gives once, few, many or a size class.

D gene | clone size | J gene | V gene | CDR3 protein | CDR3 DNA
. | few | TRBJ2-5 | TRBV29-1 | CSLRRDTQETQYF | TGCAGTCTTCGCCGGGACACCCAAGAGACCCAGTACTTC
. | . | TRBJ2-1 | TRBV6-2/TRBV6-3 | CASSGTRHNEQFF | TGTGCCAGCAGTGGGACTCGACACAATGAGCAGTTCTTC
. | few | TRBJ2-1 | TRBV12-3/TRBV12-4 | CASRTASHWTNEQFF | TGTGCCAGCAGGACGGCGAGCCATTGGACCAATGAGCAGTTCTTC
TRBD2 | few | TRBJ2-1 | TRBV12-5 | CASGSLTHSSGSSYNEQFF | TGTGCTAGTGGATCCCTTACACACTCTAGCGGGAGCTCCTACAATGAGCAGTTCTTC
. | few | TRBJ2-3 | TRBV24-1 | CATSVGVPTDTQYF | TGTGCCACCAGTGTTGGGGTCCCCACAGATACGCAGTATTTT
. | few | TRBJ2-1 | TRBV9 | CASSVGPADSYNEQFF | TGTGCCAGCAGCGTAGGTCCAGCGGACTCCTACAATGAGCAGTTCTTC
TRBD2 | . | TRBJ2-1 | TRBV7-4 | CASSYSGLAGVNEQFF | TGTGCCAGCAGCTATTCGGGACTAGCGGGAGTAAATGAGCAGTTCTTC
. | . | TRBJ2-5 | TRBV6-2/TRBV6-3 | CASSYDFRFGETQYF | TGTGCCAGCAGTTACGATTTTCGGTTTGGAGAGACCCAGTACTTC
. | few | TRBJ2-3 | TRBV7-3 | CASSDYGTDTQYF | TGTGCCAGCAGTGACTATGGCACAGATACGCAGTATTTT
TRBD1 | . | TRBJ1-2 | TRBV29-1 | CSVLFGTGGPTF | TGCAGCGTGCTATTTGGGACAGGGGGCCCCACCTTC
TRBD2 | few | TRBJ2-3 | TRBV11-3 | CASSLPTSGRADTQYF | TGTGCCAGCAGCTTACCGACTAGCGGGAGAGCTGATACGCAGTATTTT
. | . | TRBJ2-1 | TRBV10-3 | CAIEDQGAGRGYNEQFF | TGTGCCATCGAGGATCAGGGGGCAGGGCGGGGGTACAATGAGCAGTTCTTC
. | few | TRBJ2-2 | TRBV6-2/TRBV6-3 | CASRPDRANTGELFF | TGTGCCAGCAGACCGGACAGAGCGAACACCGGGGAGCTGTTTTTT
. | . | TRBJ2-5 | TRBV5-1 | CASSLLTETQYF | TGCGCCAGCAGCCTTCTTACGGAGACCCAGTACTTC
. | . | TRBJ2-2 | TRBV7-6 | CASSFRHTGELFF | TGTGCCAGCAGCTTCCGGCACACCGGGGAGCTGTTTTTT
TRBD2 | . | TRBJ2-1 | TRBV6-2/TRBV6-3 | CASSSRTSGGSSYNEQFF | TGTGCCAGCAGTTCTCGCACTAGCGGGGGCAGCTCCTACAATGAGCAGTTCTTC
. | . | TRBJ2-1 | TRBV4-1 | CASSHLGGTTDYNEQFF | TGCGCCAGCAGCCACCTGGGGGGGACAACCGATTACAATGAGCAGTTCTTC
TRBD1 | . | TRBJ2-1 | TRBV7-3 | CASSSGQGGNEQFF | TGTGCCAGCAGCTCCGGACAGGGGGGCAATGAGCAGTTCTTC
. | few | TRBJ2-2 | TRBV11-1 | CASSFKGAGELFF | TGTGCCAGCAGCTTCAAGGGAGCTGGGGAGCTGTTTTTT
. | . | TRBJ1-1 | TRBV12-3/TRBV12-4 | CASRNGNMNTEAFF | TGTGCCAGCAGGAATGGTAATATGAACACTGAAGCTTTCTTT
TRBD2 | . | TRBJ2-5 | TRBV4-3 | CASSQDIGRAAETQYF | TGCGCCAGCAGCCAAGATATTGGGAGGGCCGCGGAGACCCAGTACTTC
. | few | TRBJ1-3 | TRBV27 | CASISSGNTIYF | TGTGCCAGCATCAGCTCTGGAAACACCATATATTTT
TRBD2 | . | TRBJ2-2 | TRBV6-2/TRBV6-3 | CASQDGGVRTGELFF | TGTGCCAGTCAGGACGGGGGGGTTCGAACCGGGGAGCTGTTTTTT
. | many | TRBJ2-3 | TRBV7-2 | CASSLAWATDTQYF | TGTGCCAGCAGCTTAGCGTGGGCCACAGATACGCAGTATTTT
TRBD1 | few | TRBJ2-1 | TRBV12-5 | CASFEGASYNEQFF | TGTGCTAGTTTCGAGGGGGCCTCCTACAATGAGCAGTTCTTC
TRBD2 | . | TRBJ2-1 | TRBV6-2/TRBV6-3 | CASRGLAGGNNEQFF | TGTGCCAGCAGGGGACTAGCGGGAGGTAACAATGAGCAGTTCTTC
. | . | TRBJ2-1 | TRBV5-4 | CASSSTGKQFF | TGTGCCAGCAGCTCGACTGGCAAGCAGTTCTTC
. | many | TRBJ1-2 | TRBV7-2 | CASSLEPDIYGYTF | TGTGCCAGCAGCTTAGAGCCAGACATCTATGGCTACACCTTC
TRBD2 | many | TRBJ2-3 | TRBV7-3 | CASSLGLAGKDTQYF | TGTGCCAGCAGCTTGGGACTAGCGGGAAAAGATACGCAGTATTTT
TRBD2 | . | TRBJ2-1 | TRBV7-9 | CASSATLGLAGVLSYNEQFF | TGTGCCAGCAGCGCTACTTTAGGACTAGCGGGAGTGCTTTCCTACAATGAGCAGTTCTTC
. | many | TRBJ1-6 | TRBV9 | CASSRGDTSPLHF | TGTGCCAGCAGCCGAGGGGATACTTCACCCCTCCACTTT
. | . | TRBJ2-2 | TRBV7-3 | CASSLQAATGELFF | TGTGCCAGCAGCTTACAGGCGGCAACCGGGGAGCTGTTTTTT
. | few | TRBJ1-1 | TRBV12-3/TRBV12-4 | CASSIERTTEAFF | TGTGCCAGCAGTATCGAGAGAACGACTGAAGCTTTCTTT
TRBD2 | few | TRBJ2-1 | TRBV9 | CASSDGTSGTYNEQFF | TGTGCCAGCAGCGATGGAACTAGCGGGACCTACAATGAGCAGTTCTTC
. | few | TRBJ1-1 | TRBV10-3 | CAIKAENTEAFF | TGTGCCATCAAGGCGGAGAACACTGAAGCTTTCTTT
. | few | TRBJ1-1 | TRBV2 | CASSATLGYTEAFF | TGTGCCAGCAGTGCTACGCTGGGGTACACTGAAGCTTTCTTT
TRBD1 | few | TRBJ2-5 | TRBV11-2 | CASSLGAGGEETQYF | TGTGCCAGCAGCTTAGGGGCAGGGGGCGAAGAGACCCAGTACTTC
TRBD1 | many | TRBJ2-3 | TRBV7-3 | CASSSTGPDTQYF | TGTGCCAGCAGCTCGACAGGGCCAGATACGCAGTATTTT
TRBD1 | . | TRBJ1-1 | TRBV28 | CASSLEQGAFDTEAFF | TGTGCCAGCAGTTTAGAACAGGGGGCTTTTGACACTGAAGCTTTCTTT
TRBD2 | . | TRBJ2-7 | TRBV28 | CASTETGPSGRAGEQYF | TGTGCCAGTACCGAGACTGGACCTAGCGGGAGGGCTGGGGAGCAGTACTTC
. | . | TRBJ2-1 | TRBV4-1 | CASSQDLDRGYNEQFF | TGCGCCAGCAGCCAAGATCTTGACAGAGGCTACAATGAGCAGTTCTTC